The sequence of this TCR beta chain was determined in a study of early T cells in non-severe SARS-CoV-2 infection. In TCRdb, the 5' RACE reads were re-called with MiXCR into one record per CDR3 protein. This sample yields approximately 70,000 distinct CDR3 sequences, of which roughly 15% are seen a single time; roughly an eighth belongs to the top ten. Looked up from germline, CDR1 is SGHVS and CDR2 is FNYEAQ. V dropped 4 bases and J dropped 6; count of bases not matched to a gene: 1. The CDR3 consists of 15 residues. The rearrangement joins TRBV7-6 to TRBJ2-1; the match to TRBD2 covers 15 bases. This sequence originates from an adult who was a healthcare worker with PCR-confirmed SARS-CoV-2 infection or an uninfected control (not recorded which). Sequenced: whole blood. The CDR3 bases are TGTGCCAGCAGCTCGGGACTAGCGGGGGGCAATGAGCAGTTCTTC. Translated: CASSSGLAGGNEQFF.